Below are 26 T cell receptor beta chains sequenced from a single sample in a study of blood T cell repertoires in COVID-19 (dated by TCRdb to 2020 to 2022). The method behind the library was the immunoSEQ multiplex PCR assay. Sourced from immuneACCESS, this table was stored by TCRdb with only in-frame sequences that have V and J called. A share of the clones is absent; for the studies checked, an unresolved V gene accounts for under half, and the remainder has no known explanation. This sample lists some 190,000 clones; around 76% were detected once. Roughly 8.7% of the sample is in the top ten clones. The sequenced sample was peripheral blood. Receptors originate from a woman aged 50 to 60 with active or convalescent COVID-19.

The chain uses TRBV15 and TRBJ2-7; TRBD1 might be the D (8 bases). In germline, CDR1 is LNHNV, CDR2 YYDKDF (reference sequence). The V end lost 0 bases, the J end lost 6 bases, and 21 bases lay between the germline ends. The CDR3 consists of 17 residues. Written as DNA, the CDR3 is TGTGCCACCAGCAGAGATGGGGGGGGTGTGACAGGGGTCGAGCAGTACTTC. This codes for CATSRDGGGVTGVEQYF.

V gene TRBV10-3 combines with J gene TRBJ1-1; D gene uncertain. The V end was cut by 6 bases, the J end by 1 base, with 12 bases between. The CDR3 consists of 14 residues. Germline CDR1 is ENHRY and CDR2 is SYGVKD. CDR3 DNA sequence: TGTGCCATCAGCGACGGGGTGGGGAACACTGAAGCTTTCTTT. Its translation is CAISDGVGNTEAFF.

The CDR3 sequence is CASSRTGTANSDQPQHF. CDR3 DNA sequence: TGTGCCAGCTCACGAACCGGGACAGCAAATTCTGATCAGCCCCAGCATTTT. This chain links TRBV18 with TRBJ1-5, with 7 bases fitting TRBD1. The V gene end was trimmed by 4 bases and the J gene end by 5 bases; junction bases not matched to a gene: 14. The length of the CDR3 is 17 residues. CDR1 is KGHSH, CDR2 LQKENI, per germline.

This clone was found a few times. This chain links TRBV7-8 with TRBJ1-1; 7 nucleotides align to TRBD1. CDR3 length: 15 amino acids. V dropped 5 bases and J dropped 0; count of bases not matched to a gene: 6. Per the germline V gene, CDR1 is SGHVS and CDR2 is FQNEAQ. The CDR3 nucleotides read TGTGCCAGCAGCCCCCCTGGGACAGTGAACACTGAAGCTTTCTTT. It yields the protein CASSPPGTVNTEAFF. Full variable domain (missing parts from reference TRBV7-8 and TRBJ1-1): GAGVSQSPRYKVAKRGQDVALRCDPISGHVSLFWYQQALGQGPEFLTYFQNEAQLDKSGLPSDRFFAERPEGSVSTLKIQRTQQEDSAVYLCASSPPGTVNTEAFFGQGTRLTVV.

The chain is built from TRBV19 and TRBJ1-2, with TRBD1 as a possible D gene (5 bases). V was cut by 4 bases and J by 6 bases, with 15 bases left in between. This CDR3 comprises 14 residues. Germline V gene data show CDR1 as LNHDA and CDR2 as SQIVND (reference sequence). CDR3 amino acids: CASSTRRQPDGYTF. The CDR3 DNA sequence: TGTGCCAGTAGTACCCGAAGACAGCCGGATGGCTACACCTTC.

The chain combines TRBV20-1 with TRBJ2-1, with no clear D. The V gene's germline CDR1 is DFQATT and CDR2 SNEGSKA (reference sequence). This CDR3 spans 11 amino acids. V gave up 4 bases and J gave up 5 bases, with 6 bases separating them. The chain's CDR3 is CSAKYNNEQFF. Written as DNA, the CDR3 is TGCAGTGCTAAATACAACAATGAGCAGTTCTTC.

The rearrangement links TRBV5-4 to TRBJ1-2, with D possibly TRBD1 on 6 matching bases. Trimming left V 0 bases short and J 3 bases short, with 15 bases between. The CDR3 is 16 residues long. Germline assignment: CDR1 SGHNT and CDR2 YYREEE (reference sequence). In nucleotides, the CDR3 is TGTGCCAGCAGCTTGGCCATTCCGGCAGGGGACTATGGCTACACCTTC. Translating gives CASSLAIPAGDYGYTF.

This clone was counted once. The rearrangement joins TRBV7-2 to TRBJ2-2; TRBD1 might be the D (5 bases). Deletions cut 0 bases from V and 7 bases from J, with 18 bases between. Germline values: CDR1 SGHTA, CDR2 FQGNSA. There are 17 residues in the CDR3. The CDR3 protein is CASSLAVITNQGGELFF. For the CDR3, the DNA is TGTGCCAGCAGCTTAGCGGTCATTACTAATCAGGGCGGGGAGCTGTTTTTT.

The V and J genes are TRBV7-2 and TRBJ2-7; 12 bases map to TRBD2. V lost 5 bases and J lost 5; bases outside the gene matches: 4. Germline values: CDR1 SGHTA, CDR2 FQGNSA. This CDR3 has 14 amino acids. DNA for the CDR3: TGTGCCAGCAGCCCCCTAGCGGGAGGGCACGAGCAGTACTTC. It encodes CASSPLAGGHEQYF.

CDR3 nucleotides: TGTGCCTGGAGTCTCGGTAGCGGGAGCCAAGAGACCCAGTACTTC. Residues: CAWSLGSGSQETQYF. The genes are TRBV30 and TRBJ2-5; 9 bases line up with TRBD2. Germline CDR1 and CDR2: GTSNPN and SVGIG (reference sequence). This CDR3 spans 15 amino acids. After removal of 2 bases from V and 1 base from J, the junction contained 5 bases not matched to a gene.

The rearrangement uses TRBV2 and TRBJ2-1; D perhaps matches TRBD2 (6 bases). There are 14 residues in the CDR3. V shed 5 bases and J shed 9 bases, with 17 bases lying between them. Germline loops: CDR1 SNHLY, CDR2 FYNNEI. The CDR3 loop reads CASSLAGLGGEQFF. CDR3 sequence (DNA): TGTGCCAGCAGTTTGGCAGGCTTGGGGGGTGAGCAGTTCTTC.

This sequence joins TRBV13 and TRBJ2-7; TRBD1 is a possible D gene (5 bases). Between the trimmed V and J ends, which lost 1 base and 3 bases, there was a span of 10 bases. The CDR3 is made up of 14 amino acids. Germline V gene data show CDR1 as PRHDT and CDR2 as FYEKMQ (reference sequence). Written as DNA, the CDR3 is TGTGCCAGCAGCTTAGACAGGTCCGGCTACGAGCAGTACTTC. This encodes CASSLDRSGYEQYF.

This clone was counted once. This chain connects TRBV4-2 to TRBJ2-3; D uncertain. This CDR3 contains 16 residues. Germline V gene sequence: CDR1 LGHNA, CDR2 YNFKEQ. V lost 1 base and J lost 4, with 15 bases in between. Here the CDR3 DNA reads TGTGCCAGCAGCCAAGGTAACGCGGATTTCTCAGATACGCAGTATTTT. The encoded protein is CASSQGNADFSDTQYF.

CDR3 in DNA: TGTGCCTGTTGGCCCTTCGGGAGTACCAAAAACATTCAGTACTTC. It codes for CACWPFGSTKNIQYF. The V and J genes are TRBV30 and TRBJ2-4, with D tentatively TRBD2 (6 bases). Germline CDR1 GTSNPN, CDR2 SVGIG (reference sequence). Trimming removed 6 bases at V and 2 bases at J, with 17 bases between. The CDR3 is 15 amino acids.

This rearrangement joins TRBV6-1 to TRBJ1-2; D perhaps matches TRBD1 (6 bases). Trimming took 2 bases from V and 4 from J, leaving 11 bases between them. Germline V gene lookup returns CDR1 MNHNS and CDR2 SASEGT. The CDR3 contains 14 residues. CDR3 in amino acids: CASSEFAGVYGYTF. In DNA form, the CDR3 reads TGTGCCAGCAGTGAATTCGCAGGGGTCTATGGCTACACCTTC.

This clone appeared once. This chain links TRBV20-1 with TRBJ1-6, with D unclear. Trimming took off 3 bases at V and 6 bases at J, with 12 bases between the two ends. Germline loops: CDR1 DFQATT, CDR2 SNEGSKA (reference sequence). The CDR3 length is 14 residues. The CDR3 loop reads CSASPAGPNSPLHF. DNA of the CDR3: TGCAGTGCTAGTCCCGCAGGTCCTAATTCACCCCTCCACTTT.

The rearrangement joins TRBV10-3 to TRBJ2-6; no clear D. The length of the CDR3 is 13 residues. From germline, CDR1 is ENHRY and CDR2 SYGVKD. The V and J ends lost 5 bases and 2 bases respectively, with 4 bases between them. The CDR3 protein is CAISLPGANVLTF. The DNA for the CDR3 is TGTGCCATCAGTCTCCCTGGGGCCAACGTCCTGACTTTC.

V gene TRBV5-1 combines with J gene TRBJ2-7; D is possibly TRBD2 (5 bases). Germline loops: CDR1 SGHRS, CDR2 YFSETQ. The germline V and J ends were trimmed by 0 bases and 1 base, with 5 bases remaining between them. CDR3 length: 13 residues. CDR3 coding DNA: TGCGCCAGCAGCTTGGTAGCGTCCTACGAGCAGTACTTC. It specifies CASSLVASYEQYF.

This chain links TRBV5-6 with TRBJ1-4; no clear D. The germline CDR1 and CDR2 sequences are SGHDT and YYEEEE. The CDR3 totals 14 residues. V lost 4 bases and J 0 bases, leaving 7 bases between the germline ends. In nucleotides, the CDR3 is TGTGCCAGCAGCCCCTATGCAACTAATGAAAAACTGTTTTTT. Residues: CASSPYATNEKLFF.

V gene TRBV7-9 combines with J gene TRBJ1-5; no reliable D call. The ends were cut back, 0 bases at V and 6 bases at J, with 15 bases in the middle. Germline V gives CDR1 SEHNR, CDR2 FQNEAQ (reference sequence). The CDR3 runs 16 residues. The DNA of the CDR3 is TGTGCCAGCAGCTTAGCCTTCGTCGGGGTCACTCAGCCCCAGCATTTT. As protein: CASSLAFVGVTQPQHF.

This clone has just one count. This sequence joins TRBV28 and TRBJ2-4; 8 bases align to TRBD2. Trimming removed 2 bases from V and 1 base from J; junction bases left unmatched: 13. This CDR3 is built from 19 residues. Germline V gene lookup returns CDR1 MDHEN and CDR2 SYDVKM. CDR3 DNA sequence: TGTGCCAGCAGTTTAACGGGACTAGTCGGAAGCGGGGCCAAAAACATTCAGTACTTC. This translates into CASSLTGLVGSGAKNIQYF.

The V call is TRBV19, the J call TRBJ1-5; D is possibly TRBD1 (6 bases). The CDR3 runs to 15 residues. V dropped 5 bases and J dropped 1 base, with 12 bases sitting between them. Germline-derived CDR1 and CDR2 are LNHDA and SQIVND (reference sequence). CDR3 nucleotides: TGTGCCAGTAGTCCACAGGGTGGAAGCAATCAGCCCCAGCATTTT. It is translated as CASSPQGGSNQPQHF.

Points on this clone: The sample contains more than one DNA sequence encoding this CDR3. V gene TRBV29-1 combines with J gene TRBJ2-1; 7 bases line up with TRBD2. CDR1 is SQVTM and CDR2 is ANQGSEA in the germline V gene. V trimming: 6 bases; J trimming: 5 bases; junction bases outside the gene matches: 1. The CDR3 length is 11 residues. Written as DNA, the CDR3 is TGCAGCGTGGGGGGGAACAATGAGCAGTTCTTC. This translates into CSVGGNNEQFF.

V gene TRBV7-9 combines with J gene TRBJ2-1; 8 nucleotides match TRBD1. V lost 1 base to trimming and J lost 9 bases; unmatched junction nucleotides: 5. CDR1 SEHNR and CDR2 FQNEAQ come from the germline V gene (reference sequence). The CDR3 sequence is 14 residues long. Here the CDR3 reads CASSLDRGLVEQFF. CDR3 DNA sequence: TGTGCCAGCAGCTTAGACAGGGGGTTGGTTGAGCAGTTCTTC.

The CDR3 sequence is CASSPRGTGLQETQYF. DNA for the CDR3: TGTGCCAGCAGCCCCCGGGGGACAGGCTTACAAGAGACCCAGTACTTC. The chain joins TRBV11-2 to TRBJ2-5, with 8 bases lining up with TRBD1. The trim removed 5 bases at V and 2 bases at J, leaving 10 bases unmatched. There are 16 residues in the CDR3. CDR1 SGHAT and CDR2 FQNNGV come from the germline V gene.

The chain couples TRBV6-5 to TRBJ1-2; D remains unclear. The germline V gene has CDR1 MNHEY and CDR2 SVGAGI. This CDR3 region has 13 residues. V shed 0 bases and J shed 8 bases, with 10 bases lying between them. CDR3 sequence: CASSYSTVGGYTF. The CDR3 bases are TGTGCCAGCAGTTACTCGACGGTGGGCGGCTACACCTTC.